Listed here are 32 T cell receptor beta chains from one sample, sequenced in a study of shared clonotypes between healthy human individuals. Clones were read by immunoSEQ multiplex PCR, and TCRdb kept only the in-frame ones, dropping some. The sample records about 1,900,000 clones, roughly 95% being singletons. Naive CD8 populations comprised CD45RO-negative cells positively selected for CCR7, excluding terminally differentiated effector memory CD45RA+ cells. Sequencing input: naive CD8+ T cells sorted from blood. The receptor source for this set is a man aged 18 to 29 in good health.

The rearrangement joins TRBV5-3 to TRBJ1-1; 12 bases align to TRBD1. TRBV5-3 is marked as an open reading frame, function uncertain. This CDR3 is 17 amino acids long. The V and J ends lost 4 bases and 4 bases, in that order; junction bases with no gene match: 11. The CDR3 region is CARSTGQGAKIVTEAFF. CDR3 nucleotides: TGTGCCAGAAGCACGGGACAGGGGGCTAAAATAGTCACTGAAGCTTTCTTT.

The chain links TRBV6-5 to TRBJ1-6; no definite D call. V lost 2 bases, J lost 7 bases, and 9 bases lay in between. Germline values: CDR1 MNHEY, CDR2 SVGAGI. This CDR3 is built from 14 residues. CDR3 loop: CASSYEENNSPLHF. CDR3 DNA sequence: TGTGCCAGCAGTTACGAGGAAAACAATTCACCCCTCCACTTT.

The rearrangement links TRBV28 to TRBJ2-3; no clear D. The V gene lost 4 bases and the J gene lost 2 bases, with 19 bases spanning the gap. The CDR3 spans 17 residues. The germline V gene encodes CDR1 MDHEN and CDR2 SYDVKM. CDR3 region: CASSSHYVPSTTDTQYF. The CDR3 DNA reads as TGTGCCAGCAGTTCACATTACGTCCCTTCGACCACAGATACGCAGTATTTT.

This chain joins TRBV7-8 and TRBJ2-7; tentatively, D is TRBD2 (6 bases). CDR3 length: 16 amino acids. Germline values: CDR1 SGHVS, CDR2 FQNEAQ. With 3 bases removed from V and 2 bases from J, the gap between germline ends came to 17 bases. This CDR3 reads CASSFGSVEIPYEQYF. The CDR3, as DNA: TGTGCCAGCAGCTTCGGGAGCGTGGAAATCCCCTACGAGCAGTACTTC.

The chain uses TRBV4-1 and TRBJ1-6; possible D gene TRBD1, 5 bases. The CDR3 has 14 amino acids. V was trimmed by 1 base and J by 10 bases, leaving 11 bases between them. Germline V gene sequence: CDR1 MGHRA, CDR2 YSYEKL. The CDR3 loop reads CASSQVQGSSPLHF. The CDR3 nucleotides are TGCGCCAGCAGCCAAGTTCAGGGTAGCTCACCCCTCCACTTT.

This chain uses TRBV5-4 with TRBJ2-3; 8 positions agree with TRBD1. This CDR3 comprises 13 residues. Germline V gives CDR1 SGHNT, CDR2 YYREEE (reference sequence). Germline trimming cut 4 bases from V and 4 bases from J; bases unmatched to any gene: 2. DNA for the CDR3: TGTGCCAGCAGCGGACAGGGAGCAGATACGCAGTATTTT. Translating it yields CASSGQGADTQYF.

This clone showed up just once. The chain has TRBV4-1 and TRBJ1-2; TRBD1 agrees at 8 bases. V was clipped by 3 bases and J by 1 base; unmatched bases: 4. Germline assignment: CDR1 MGHRA and CDR2 YSYEKL. This CDR3 has 15 amino acids. The CDR3 DNA reads as TGCGCCAGCAGCCATAAGACAGGGGTTAACTATGGCTACACCTTC. It encodes CASSHKTGVNYGYTF.

The chain carries TRBV13 and TRBJ1-1, with 8 bases that match TRBD1. From germline, CDR1 is PRHDT and CDR2 FYEKMQ (reference sequence). CDR3 length: 15 residues. The V gene end was trimmed by 5 bases and the J gene end by 7 bases; junction bases not matched to a gene: 12. The CDR3, as DNA: TGTGCCAGCAGCGGAATAGGGACAGGACGAATTGAAGCTTTCTTT. Translated, it gives CASSGIGTGRIEAFF.

The chain couples TRBV29-1 to TRBJ2-7; possibly TRBD2 for D (6 bases). V gave up 4 bases and J gave up 0 bases, with 13 bases separating them. The germline V gene encodes CDR1 SQVTM and CDR2 ANQGSEA. The CDR3 runs 14 residues. CDR3 sequence (DNA): TGCAGCGTTGGGGGACTTGGGAGCTCCTACGAGCAGTACTTC. Translated: CSVGGLGSSYEQYF.

This chain connects TRBV7-2 to TRBJ2-2, with 8 positions matching TRBD2. V shed 2 bases and J 3 bases; nucleotides not matched to a gene: 8. The CDR3 loop spans 17 amino acids. CDR1 SGHTA and CDR2 FQGNSA come from the germline V gene. CDR3 nucleotides: TGTGCCAGCAGCTTACACGCGGGACTAGGGGACACCGGGGAGCTGTTTTTT. Protein sequence: CASSLHAGLGDTGELFF.

The chain has TRBV28 and TRBJ1-5; TRBD1 matches 7 bases. Looked up from germline, CDR1 is MDHEN and CDR2 is SYDVKM. This CDR3 is built from 14 residues. J lost 6 bases, V lost 10 bases, and 12 bases had no gene match. The CDR3 region has the DNA TGTGCCATAGGGACTGACAGGGAAAGTCAGCCCCAGCATTTT. Translating it yields CAIGTDRESQPQHF.

In DNA form, the CDR3 reads TGCGCCAGCAGCTTTTCCGCCAGCGGTACTACAGCCTTCAACTCTGGGGCCAACGTCCTGACTTTC. Amino acids: CASSFSASGTTAFNSGANVLTF. J is TRBJ2-6 and V is TRBV5-1, with D possibly being TRBD2 (5 bases). Deletions cut 2 bases from V and 0 bases from J, with 27 bases between. The CDR3 has 22 amino acids. Germline CDR1 is SGHRS and CDR2 is YFSETQ.

Of note for this clone: Other DNA variants within this sample encode the same CDR3. The chain joins TRBV4-1 to TRBJ2-1; D might be TRBD1 or TRBD2, each matching 5 bases. Germline-derived CDR1 and CDR2 are MGHRA and YSYEKL. The CDR3 runs to 15 residues. Trimming took off 1 base at V and 6 bases at J, with 13 bases between the two ends. As DNA, the CDR3 is TGCGCCAGCAGCCAAGGGGAGAGTAGGGGCAATGAGCAGTTCTTC. Translated, it gives CASSQGESRGNEQFF.

The chain is built from TRBV9 and TRBJ1-2, with a tentative D call TRBD1 (5 bases). V was clipped by 0 bases and J by 8 bases, with 14 bases between them. CDR1 and CDR2 (germline): SGDLS, YYNGEE. The CDR3 spans 14 residues. In DNA, the CDR3 is TGTGCCAGCAGCGTAGATGGGGGTCTGGACGGCTACACCTTC. The encoded protein is CASSVDGGLDGYTF. The full variable domain, with the rest looked up from reference TRBV9 and TRBJ1-2, is DSGVTQTPKHLITATGQRVTLRCSPRSGDLSVYWYQQSLDQGLQFLIQYYNGEERAKGNILERFSAQQFPDLHSELNLSSLELGDSALYFCASSVDGGLDGYTFGSGTRLTVV.

This chain connects TRBV19 to TRBJ2-5; D not certain. With 3 bases removed from V and 1 base from J, the gap between germline ends came to 12 bases. This CDR3 contains 15 residues. The germline CDR1 and CDR2 sequences are LNHDA and SQIVND (reference sequence). The CDR3 sequence is CASSIYIWVQETQYF. The CDR3 DNA sequence: TGTGCCAGTAGTATCTACATTTGGGTCCAAGAGACCCAGTACTTC.

This sequence joins TRBV5-1 and TRBJ2-1, with 9 bases that match TRBD1. The junction had 7 bases not matched to a gene; V was cut back by 4 bases and J by 5 bases. Germline assignment: CDR1 SGHRS and CDR2 YFSETQ. The CDR3 contains 15 residues. CDR3 nucleotide sequence: TGCGCCAGCAGCAGAGGACAGGGGTTAAACAATGAGCAGTTCTTC. It codes for CASSRGQGLNNEQFF.

The chain combines TRBV5-1 with TRBJ1-2; the match to TRBD1 covers 7 bases. The V and J ends lost 3 bases and 2 bases, in that order; junction bases with no gene match: 10. Germline CDR1 reads SGHRS; CDR2 reads YFSETQ. CDR3 length: 16 residues. CDR3 residues: CASSSRGGRRNYGYTF. DNA for the CDR3: TGCGCCAGCAGCTCCAGGGGGGGAAGAAGGAACTATGGCTACACCTTC.

The gene calls are TRBV5-6 and TRBJ1-5, with 9 nucleotides matching TRBD1. This CDR3 region has 15 residues. Germline V lookup: CDR1 SGHDT, CDR2 YYEEEE. V shed 2 bases, J shed 4 bases, and the junction held 4 bases outside the gene matches. For the CDR3, the DNA is TGTGCCAGCAGCTTCGGGACAGGGATAAATCAGCCCCAGCATTTT. Translated, it gives CASSFGTGINQPQHF.

In this sample, this clone turned up once. For the CDR3, the DNA is TGTGCCAGCAGCCAAGACGGGAGCCCCTCCTACAATGAGCAGTTCTTC. This translates into CASSQDGSPSYNEQFF. The chain employs TRBV4-2 and TRBJ2-1; weak D call: TRBD2 (6 bases). CDR3 size: 16 residues. The germline gives CDR1 LGHNA, CDR2 YNFKEQ. Trimming took off 0 bases at V and 0 bases at J, with 9 bases between the two ends.

This clone was detected a few times. This chain links TRBV9 with TRBJ1-2, with a weak D call TRBD1 (5 bases). Trimming took off 5 bases at V and 4 bases at J, with 12 bases between the two ends. In germline, CDR1 is SGDLS, CDR2 YYNGEE. The CDR3 has 13 residues. CDR3 in amino acids: CASSEGHTYGYTF. The CDR3 DNA sequence: TGTGCCAGCAGTGAAGGACATACCTATGGCTACACCTTC.

The V call is TRBV7-9, the J call TRBJ2-2; D gene unclear. The CDR3 consists of 11 residues. Germline V CDR1 and CDR2: SEHNR, FQNEAQ (reference sequence). V lost 7 bases and J lost 7, with 7 bases in between. CDR3 sequence (DNA): TGTGCCAGCACGTGGGACGGGGAGCTGTTTTTT. Its translation is CASTWDGELFF.

The chain joins TRBV10-1 to TRBJ1-4; maybe TRBD1 (6 bases). CDR1 is WNHNN, CDR2 SYGVQD, per germline (reference sequence). Trimming took off 8 bases at V and 4 bases at J, with 14 bases between the two ends. This CDR3 contains 14 residues. Written as DNA, the CDR3 is TGCGCCAGCTTCCGCAGGGGAAATAATGAAAAACTGTTTTTT. It translates to CASFRRGNNEKLFF.

This clone came up once. The chain carries TRBV9 and TRBJ2-1; D is uncertain. V dropped 6 bases and J dropped 1 base, with 8 bases sitting between them. The CDR3 runs to 13 residues. In germline, CDR1 is SGDLS, CDR2 YYNGEE. This chain's CDR3 is CASNEDSYNEQFF. The CDR3 DNA reads as TGTGCCAGCAACGAGGATTCCTACAATGAGCAGTTCTTC.

This chain uses TRBV20-1 with TRBJ1-1, with D possibly matching TRBD1 (5 bases). The CDR3 totals 11 residues. Per the germline V gene, CDR1 is DFQATT and CDR2 is SNEGSKA (reference sequence). CDR3 nucleotides: TGCAGCGCAGGGCCAAGAGGGGAAGCTTTCTTT. Translation: CSAGPRGEAFF.

CDR3 DNA sequence: TGTGCCAGCAGCTTGCCAGGGGGCACCGGGGAGCTGTTTTTT. This encodes CASSLPGGTGELFF. The rearrangement uses TRBV7-9 and TRBJ2-2, with 7 bases lining up with TRBD1. Germline trimming cut 3 bases from V and 4 bases from J; bases unmatched to any gene: 2. This CDR3 is 14 amino acids long. From germline, CDR1 is SEHNR and CDR2 FQNEAQ (reference sequence). The full variable domain, with the rest looked up from reference TRBV7-9 and TRBJ2-2, is DTGVSQNPRHKITKRGQNVTFRCDPISEHNRLYWYRQTLGQGPEFLTYFQNEAQLEKSRLLSDRFSAERPKGSFSTLEIQRTEQGDSAMYLCASSLPGGTGELFFGEGSRLTVL.

As to this clone: Germline and junction disagree at one end, which may indicate a read error. The chain uses TRBV11-2 and TRBJ2-3; 11 nucleotides align to TRBD2. The length of the CDR3 is 19 residues. CDR1 is SGHAT, CDR2 FQNNGV, per germline. The CDR3 DNA follows: TGTGCCGGCAGCTTAGTTTTTCGGGTTAGCGGGGGGGACACAGATACGCAGTATTTT. It codes for CAGSLVFRVSGGDTDTQYF.

This sequence joins TRBV4-3 and TRBJ2-2; D might be TRBD1 (5 bases). Trimming shortened V by 4 bases and J by 4 bases, and 10 bases separated the two germline ends. The CDR3 is 14 amino acids. Germline assignment: CDR1 LGHNA and CDR2 YSLEER. The CDR3 region is CASSRGWATGELFF. CDR3 nucleotides: TGCGCCAGCAGCCGGGGCTGGGCCACCGGGGAGCTGTTTTTT.

The chain employs TRBV2 and TRBJ2-3; D may be TRBD1 or TRBD2 (5 bases each). Germline CDR1 and CDR2: SNHLY and FYNNEI. CDR3 length: 17 amino acids. Trimming removed 0 bases at V and 1 base at J, with 14 bases between. CDR3 coding DNA: TGTGCCAGCAGTGAAGCGGGGCTGCTCGGGGGCACAGATACGCAGTATTTT. Amino acid sequence: CASSEAGLLGGTDTQYF.

About this clone itself: This specimen includes other DNA sequences encoding the same CDR3. The chain uses TRBV6-5 and TRBJ1-2, with D perhaps matching TRBD1 (6 bases). The V and J ends lost 2 bases and 2 bases respectively, with 9 bases between them. Per the germline V gene, CDR1 is MNHEY and CDR2 is SVGAGI. CDR3 size: 14 residues. The chain's CDR3 is CASSYGQGNYGYTF. The CDR3, as DNA: TGTGCCAGCAGTTACGGGCAGGGGAACTATGGCTACACCTTC.

The genes are TRBV19 and TRBJ2-1; 9 bases align to TRBD1. Germline lookup yields CDR1 LNHDA and CDR2 SQIVND (reference sequence). This CDR3 contains 13 residues. The junction had 3 bases not matched to a gene; V was cut back by 10 bases and J by 2 bases. The CDR3 DNA reads as TGTGCCACCGGGACAGGGCCCTACAATGAGCAGTTCTTC. This codes for CATGTGPYNEQFF. Supplemented by reference TRBV19 and TRBJ2-1, the full variable domain reads DGGITQSPKYLFRKEGQNVTLSCEQNLNHDAMYWYRQDPGQGLRLIYYSQIVNDFQKGDIAEGYSVSREKKESFPLTVTSAQKNPTAFYLCATGTGPYNEQFFGPGTRLTVL.

CDR3 coding DNA: TGCGCCAGCAGCCAGAAGATTTTAGGGGGCGCAGGCTATGGCTACACCTTC. Translating it yields CASSQKILGGAGYGYTF. The gene calls are TRBV4-1 and TRBJ1-2; 7 bases are shared with TRBD1. CDR1 and CDR2 from the germline V gene are MGHRA and YSYEKL. The CDR3 consists of 17 residues. J lost 4 bases, V lost 3 bases, and 14 bases had no gene match.

The chain recombines TRBV28 with TRBJ2-7; D perhaps matches TRBD1 (6 bases). V lost 7 bases and J 3 bases, leaving 13 bases between the germline ends. Germline V gives CDR1 MDHEN, CDR2 SYDVKM. This CDR3 spans 13 amino acids. The CDR3 sequence: CASTLGGSYEQYF. The CDR3 bases are TGTGCCAGCACCTTAGGGGGTAGCTACGAGCAGTACTTC.